The sequence of this T cell receptor beta chain was determined in a study of shared clonotypes between healthy human individuals. Across the whole study: Per donor, three plates held CD4 naive cells, three held CD4 memory, two held CD8 naive and one held CD8 memory.

Study results and caveats: Larger estimated richness was generally recorded for naive subsets relative to memory subsets.

V trimming: 5 bases; J trimming: 2 bases; junction bases outside the gene matches: 6. Germline CDR1 is LNHNV and CDR2 is YYDKDF (reference sequence). The CDR3 totals 15 residues. Repertoires were generated with immunoSEQ multiplex PCR, while TCRdb's copy carries only in-frame clones and drops some. The data hold roughly 2.2 million clones, with 92% observed a single time. With respect to this clone: Its antigen is not known.

This sequence joins TRBV15 and TRBJ2-7; TRBD2 aligns across 10 bases. The specimen sequenced was naive CD4+ T cells from PBMCs. Described subset: CD45RA+ positively selected. This TCR derives from a man in his late teens or twenties in good health. Some clones in this sample may be carry-over from other donors' samples. The CDR3: CATSAGLAAPYEQYF. In DNA, the CDR3 is TGTGCCACCAGCGCCGGACTAGCGGCTCCCTACGAGCAGTACTTC.